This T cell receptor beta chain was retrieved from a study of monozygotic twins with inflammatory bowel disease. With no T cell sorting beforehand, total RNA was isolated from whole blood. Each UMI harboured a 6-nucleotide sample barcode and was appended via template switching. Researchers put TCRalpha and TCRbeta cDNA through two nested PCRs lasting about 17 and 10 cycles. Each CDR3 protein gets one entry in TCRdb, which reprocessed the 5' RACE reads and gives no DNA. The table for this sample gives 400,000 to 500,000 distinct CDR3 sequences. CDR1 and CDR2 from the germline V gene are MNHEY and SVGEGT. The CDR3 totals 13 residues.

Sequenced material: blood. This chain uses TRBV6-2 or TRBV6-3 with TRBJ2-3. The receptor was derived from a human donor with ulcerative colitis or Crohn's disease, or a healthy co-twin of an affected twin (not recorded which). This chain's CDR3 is CASSFISTDTQYF.